These 5 T cell receptor beta chains came from one sample sequenced in a study of STAT3 mutations in large granular lymphocyte leukemia (dated by TCRdb to the late 2010s). Overall study outcomes, separate from this receptor: At least one immunodominant TCRbeta clonotype was present in every T-LGLL patient, and multiple immunodominant subclonotypes appeared in about half of the T-LGLL patients.

These receptors are not linked to any known antigen. The method was the immunoSEQ multiplex PCR assay. Held by TCRdb, this immuneACCESS table contains in-frame sequences only and omits some clones. Under half of the omission traces to an unresolved V gene where checked; the cause of the rest is unknown. The sample table records 10,000 to 15,000 clones; 90% of these occur just once. The ten top clones hold 33% of the sample. Sequenced sample: peripheral blood mononuclear cells. The receptors were gathered from a man aged 35-49 years with T-cell large granular lymphocyte leukemia. Some clones in this sample may be carry-over from other donors' samples. The age is the age at diagnosis.

V gene TRBV4-1 combines with J gene TRBJ2-7, with D perhaps TRBD2 (5 bases). From germline, CDR1 is MGHRA and CDR2 YSYEKL. CDR3 length: 15 amino acids. The ends were cut back, 3 bases at V and 1 base at J, with 13 bases in the middle. The CDR3 DNA reads TGCGCCAGCAGCCAGACTACGGTTGGGTCCTACGAGCAGTACTTC. This encodes CASSQTTVGSYEQYF.

This sequence joins TRBV6-1 and TRBJ2-5; D is ambiguous. V gave up 8 bases and J gave up 5 bases, with 15 bases separating them. Per germline, CDR1 MNHNS and CDR2 SASEGT. The CDR3 contains 13 residues. The chain's CDR3 is CASALTARETQYF. CDR3 DNA sequence: TGTGCCAGCGCACTCACGGCTAGGGAGACCCAGTACTTC.

The rearrangement uses TRBV29-1 and TRBJ1-1, with no clear D. V was clipped by 4 bases and J by 1 base, with 10 bases between them. Looked up from germline, CDR1 is SQVTM and CDR2 is ANQGSEA. The CDR3 runs to 13 residues. CDR3 coding DNA: TGCAGCGTTGGTGGGGTTGGGAACACTGAAGCTTTCTTT. As protein: CSVGGVGNTEAFF.

The rearrangement uses TRBV6-6 and TRBJ1-3; TRBD1 aligns across 7 bases. Trimming removed 2 bases from V and 2 bases from J; junction bases left unmatched: 3. This CDR3 spans 15 amino acids. Germline V gene lookup returns CDR1 MNHNY and CDR2 SVGAGI (reference sequence). The CDR3 DNA is TGTGCCAGCAGTTACGGCGACAGGGCTGGAAACACCATATATTTT. Translated, it gives CASSYGDRAGNTIYF.

The chain has TRBV4-2 and TRBJ1-5, with 7 bases aligning to TRBD1. The CDR3 is 15 amino acids. CDR1 is LGHNA and CDR2 is YNFKEQ in the germline V gene. The V gene end was trimmed by 4 bases and the J gene end by 1 base; junction bases not matched to a gene: 4. The CDR3 here is CASSPGTDSNQPQHF. The CDR3 bases are TGTGCCAGCAGCCCCGGGACAGACAGCAATCAGCCCCAGCATTTT.